This is a list of T cell receptor beta chains from one sample in a study of blood T cell repertoires in COVID-19. The repertoire was sequenced with immunoSEQ multiplex PCR; TCRdb's copy has only in-frame clones and lacks some. This table has 200,000 or so clones, 80% to 85% appearing once. The source material was peripheral blood. These receptors were collected from a woman aged 60-70 years with acute or convalescent COVID-19. Both conserved end residues are part of each CDR3. A D gene is named only where the DNA matches it firmly. Some rows have no size entry. The others give once, few or many, or a class for an expanded clone.

cdr3_length: 14
clone_size: -
d_call: -
v_call: TRBV4-2
j_call: TRBJ1-2
cdr3_nt: TGTGCCAGCAGCCAAACAGGGTTCGTCTATGGCTACACCTTC
cdr3_aa: CASSQTGFVYGYTF

cdr3_length: 15
clone_size: -
d_call: TRBD1
v_call: TRBV6-2/TRBV6-3
j_call: TRBJ1-3
cdr3_nt: TGTGCCAGCAGCGCAGGCAGGGGGCCTGGAAACACCATATATTTT
cdr3_aa: CASSAGRGPGNTIYF

cdr3_length: 15
clone_size: -
d_call: TRBD1
v_call: TRBV7-2
j_call: TRBJ2-7
cdr3_nt: TGTGCCAGCAGCTTAGCCCAACAGGGGTACTACGAGCAGTACTTC
cdr3_aa: CASSLAQQGYYEQYF

cdr3_length: 17
clone_size: once
d_call: TRBD1
v_call: TRBV4-1
j_call: TRBJ2-7
cdr3_nt: TGCGCCAGCAGCCAAGATACAGGACAGGGGATCTACTACGAGCAGTACTTC
cdr3_aa: CASSQDTGQGIYYEQYF

cdr3_length: 15
clone_size: -
d_call: -
v_call: TRBV7-9
j_call: TRBJ1-3
cdr3_nt: TGTGCCAGCAGCTTAGGGCAAATCTCTGGAAACACCATATATTTT
cdr3_aa: CASSLGQISGNTIYF

cdr3_length: 15
clone_size: -
d_call: TRBD2
v_call: TRBV9
j_call: TRBJ2-1
cdr3_nt: TGTGCCAGCGGCCCCCCGGGGGGGGTTAACAATGAGCAGTTCTTC
cdr3_aa: CASGPPGGVNNEQFF

cdr3_length: 15
clone_size: -
d_call: -
v_call: TRBV2
j_call: TRBJ2-3
cdr3_nt: TGTGCCAGCAGTCCTCGGGGGTCCCGCACAGATACGCAGTATTTT
cdr3_aa: CASSPRGSRTDTQYF

cdr3_length: 12
clone_size: -
d_call: -
v_call: TRBV2
j_call: TRBJ1-4
cdr3_nt: TGTGCCAGCAGTTTACTCAATGAAAAACTGTTTTTT
cdr3_aa: CASSLLNEKLFF

cdr3_length: 13
clone_size: -
d_call: -
v_call: TRBV20-1
j_call: TRBJ2-2
cdr3_nt: TGCAGTGCTAGTCCACAGGGAACCGGGGAGCTGTTTTTT
cdr3_aa: CSASPQGTGELFF

cdr3_length: 15
clone_size: -
d_call: -
v_call: TRBV6-5
j_call: TRBJ2-6
cdr3_nt: TGTGCCAGCAGGCCCACTCTGTCTGGGGCCAACGTCCTGACTTTC
cdr3_aa: CASRPTLSGANVLTF

cdr3_length: 16
clone_size: -
d_call: -
v_call: TRBV3-1/TRBV3-2
j_call: TRBJ1-2
cdr3_nt: TGTGCCAGCAGCCAAGGACTGACAGCGGGTGTCTATGGCTACACCTTC
cdr3_aa: CASSQGLTAGVYGYTF

cdr3_length: 16
clone_size: -
d_call: TRBD1
v_call: TRBV25-1
j_call: TRBJ1-1
cdr3_nt: TGTGCCAGCAGTGGAACTCAGGGGGCCGGGAACACTGAAGCTTTCTTT
cdr3_aa: CASSGTQGAGNTEAFF

cdr3_length: 12
clone_size: -
d_call: -
v_call: TRBV6-1
j_call: TRBJ1-4
cdr3_nt: TGTGCCAGCAGAGCAACGAATGAAAAACTGTTTTTT
cdr3_aa: CASRATNEKLFF

cdr3_length: 13
clone_size: -
d_call: -
v_call: TRBV27
j_call: TRBJ1-5
cdr3_nt: TGTGCCAGCAGTCCCAGGGAGGATCAGCCCCAGCATTTT
cdr3_aa: CASSPREDQPQHF

cdr3_length: 16
clone_size: once
d_call: TRBD1
v_call: TRBV6-2/TRBV6-3
j_call: TRBJ1-1
cdr3_nt: TGTGCCAGCAGTCTTCCATCGGGACAGGGGGTTACTGAAGCTTTCTTT
cdr3_aa: CASSLPSGQGVTEAFF

cdr3_length: 14
clone_size: -
d_call: TRBD2
v_call: TRBV10-3
j_call: TRBJ2-1
cdr3_nt: TGTGCCACCGACGAGCGGGGGGATTACAATGAGCAGTTCTTC
cdr3_aa: CATDERGDYNEQFF

cdr3_length: 15
clone_size: -
d_call: TRBD2
v_call: TRBV5-4
j_call: TRBJ2-5
cdr3_nt: TGTGCCAGCAGCGCGGGACTAGCGAAACAAGAGACCCAGTACTTC
cdr3_aa: CASSAGLAKQETQYF

cdr3_length: 13
clone_size: -
d_call: -
v_call: TRBV29-1
j_call: TRBJ1-2
cdr3_nt: TGCAGCGCCGATCAACAGGGCTTAGGCGGCTACACCTTC
cdr3_aa: CSADQQGLGGYTF

cdr3_length: 13
clone_size: -
d_call: -
v_call: TRBV2
j_call: TRBJ2-3
cdr3_nt: TGTGCCAGCAGCACCACAGGGTCAGATACGCAGTATTTT
cdr3_aa: CASSTTGSDTQYF

cdr3_length: 15
clone_size: -
d_call: TRBD1
v_call: TRBV9
j_call: TRBJ2-7
cdr3_nt: TGTGCCAGCAGCAAACACCGGGACAGGGACTACGAGCAGTACTTC
cdr3_aa: CASSKHRDRDYEQYF

cdr3_length: 16
clone_size: -
d_call: TRBD1
v_call: TRBV19
j_call: TRBJ2-7
cdr3_nt: TGTGCCAGTAGTACCACGATGACAGGGGTCGGCTACGAGCAGTACTTC
cdr3_aa: CASSTTMTGVGYEQYF

cdr3_length: 14
clone_size: -
d_call: -
v_call: TRBV10-1
j_call: TRBJ1-1
cdr3_nt: TGCGCCAGCAAGACCTCGACAGGTTACACTGAAGCTTTCTTT
cdr3_aa: CASKTSTGYTEAFF

cdr3_length: 15
clone_size: once
d_call: -
v_call: TRBV27
j_call: TRBJ2-7
cdr3_nt: TGTGCCAGCAGATCGACCGGGACTCTCTCCTACGAGCAGTACTTC
cdr3_aa: CASRSTGTLSYEQYF

cdr3_length: 12
clone_size: -
d_call: -
v_call: TRBV5-1
j_call: TRBJ2-1
cdr3_nt: TGCGCCAGCAGCTTGGCCGCGGGTGAGCAGTTCTTC
cdr3_aa: CASSLAAGEQFF

cdr3_length: 18
clone_size: -
d_call: TRBD2
v_call: TRBV6-4
j_call: TRBJ2-2
cdr3_nt: TGTGCCAGCAGCCCGGGACTAGCGATTTGGAGTCGAAACGGGGAGCTGTTTTTT
cdr3_aa: CASSPGLAIWSRNGELFF

cdr3_length: 15
clone_size: -
d_call: -
v_call: TRBV6-1
j_call: TRBJ1-5
cdr3_nt: TGTGCCAGCAGTGAATCTGAGGGCCCCCATCAGCCCCAGCATTTT
cdr3_aa: CASSESEGPHQPQHF

cdr3_length: 15
clone_size: once
d_call: -
v_call: TRBV5-4
j_call: TRBJ1-2
cdr3_nt: TGTGCCAGCAGCTTGAGGGGACGGGGGGACTATGGCTACACCTTC
cdr3_aa: CASSLRGRGDYGYTF

cdr3_length: 13
clone_size: -
d_call: -
v_call: TRBV7-9
j_call: TRBJ1-2
cdr3_nt: TGTGCGAACGACAGGCGGGTTCAATATGGCTACACCTTC
cdr3_aa: CANDRRVQYGYTF

cdr3_length: 15
clone_size: -
d_call: -
v_call: TRBV5-8
j_call: TRBJ1-5
cdr3_nt: TGTGCCAGCAGCTTGGAGGGGGTCCGGAATCAGCCCCAGCATTTT
cdr3_aa: CASSLEGVRNQPQHF

cdr3_length: 14
clone_size: -
d_call: -
v_call: TRBV4-3
j_call: TRBJ1-6
cdr3_nt: TGCGCCAGCAGCCAAGATCCACAACATTCACCCCTCCACTTT
cdr3_aa: CASSQDPQHSPLHF

cdr3_length: 16
clone_size: -
d_call: -
v_call: TRBV7-8
j_call: TRBJ1-1
cdr3_nt: TGTGCCAGCAGCTTAGGCCCGACAGCTACGAACACTGAAGCTTTCTTT
cdr3_aa: CASSLGPTATNTEAFF

cdr3_length: 13
clone_size: -
d_call: -
v_call: TRBV30
j_call: TRBJ1-2
cdr3_nt: TGTGCCTGGAGTGTCCGGGGGGACTATGGCTACACCTTC
cdr3_aa: CAWSVRGDYGYTF

cdr3_length: 13
clone_size: -
d_call: -
v_call: TRBV4-2
j_call: TRBJ1-2
cdr3_nt: TGTGCCAGCGGTGACAGGCCCGTAGAGGGCTACACCTTC
cdr3_aa: CASGDRPVEGYTF

cdr3_length: 15
clone_size: -
d_call: TRBD1
v_call: TRBV6-5
j_call: TRBJ1-5
cdr3_nt: TGTGCCAGCAGCCTAACCGGGACAGGGAATCAGCCCCAGCATTTT
cdr3_aa: CASSLTGTGNQPQHF

cdr3_length: 16
clone_size: -
d_call: -
v_call: TRBV3-1/TRBV3-2
j_call: TRBJ2-2
cdr3_nt: TGTGCCAGCAGCCAAGATCCCGGACAGCGGACCGGGGAGCTGTTTTTT
cdr3_aa: CASSQDPGQRTGELFF

cdr3_length: 13
clone_size: -
d_call: -
v_call: TRBV7-9
j_call: TRBJ1-1
cdr3_nt: TGTGCCAGCAGCTCCAGAGCAGGGGATGAAGCTTTCTTT
cdr3_aa: CASSSRAGDEAFF

cdr3_length: 13
clone_size: -
d_call: TRBD2
v_call: TRBV24-1
j_call: TRBJ2-3
cdr3_nt: TGTGCCGTAAGCGGAGCGGGGACAGATACGCAGTATTTT
cdr3_aa: CAVSGAGTDTQYF

cdr3_length: 17
clone_size: -
d_call: -
v_call: TRBV7-2
j_call: TRBJ2-7
cdr3_nt: TGTGCCAGCAGCTCAGAGGCGTGGGCGGGGTTCGTCTACGAGCAGTACTTC
cdr3_aa: CASSSEAWAGFVYEQYF

cdr3_length: 16
clone_size: -
d_call: -
v_call: TRBV5-6
j_call: TRBJ2-5
cdr3_nt: TGTGCCAGCAGCCCCCCGCCCAGGAGGTACCAAGAGACCCAGTACTTC
cdr3_aa: CASSPPPRRYQETQYF

cdr3_length: 14
clone_size: -
d_call: -
v_call: TRBV4-2
j_call: TRBJ2-5
cdr3_nt: TGTGCCAGCAGCCAAGGTACTAATTTCGAGACCCAGTACTTC
cdr3_aa: CASSQGTNFETQYF

cdr3_length: 17
clone_size: -
d_call: TRBD1
v_call: TRBV7-8
j_call: TRBJ2-4
cdr3_nt: TGTGCCAGCAGCTTAGGTCATGGGACAGGGGGCAGGGACATTCAGTACTTC
cdr3_aa: CASSLGHGTGGRDIQYF

cdr3_length: 14
clone_size: -
d_call: -
v_call: TRBV5-4
j_call: TRBJ1-1
cdr3_nt: TGTGCCAGCAGCTTACCGCGACAGAACACTGAAGCTTTCTTT
cdr3_aa: CASSLPRQNTEAFF

cdr3_length: 14
clone_size: -
d_call: TRBD2
v_call: TRBV3-1/TRBV3-2
j_call: TRBJ2-4
cdr3_nt: TGTGCCAGCAGCCAAACGGGGGGCAAAAACATTCAGTACTTC
cdr3_aa: CASSQTGGKNIQYF

cdr3_length: 15
clone_size: -
d_call: -
v_call: TRBV7-2
j_call: TRBJ1-2
cdr3_nt: TGTGCCAGCAGCCCTATAACTCCCTCTAACTATGGCTACACCTTC
cdr3_aa: CASSPITPSNYGYTF

cdr3_length: 17
clone_size: -
d_call: TRBD2
v_call: TRBV5-4
j_call: TRBJ2-3
cdr3_nt: TGTGCCAGCAGCCGCCCCGGGGAAGCGGGGGTCACAGATACGCAGTATTTT
cdr3_aa: CASSRPGEAGVTDTQYF

cdr3_length: 15
clone_size: -
d_call: -
v_call: TRBV18
j_call: TRBJ2-2
cdr3_nt: TGTGCCAGCTCACCAGGAGGACAGATGGGCGGGGAGCTGTTTTTT
cdr3_aa: CASSPGGQMGGELFF

cdr3_length: 14
clone_size: -
d_call: -
v_call: TRBV10-2
j_call: TRBJ2-3
cdr3_nt: TGCGCCAGCAAGACACACCCTAGCACAGATACGCAGTATTTT
cdr3_aa: CASKTHPSTDTQYF

cdr3_length: 13
clone_size: -
d_call: -
v_call: TRBV6-6
j_call: TRBJ1-2
cdr3_nt: TGTGCCAGCAGTTACTCGGACAGCGTCGGCTACACCTTC
cdr3_aa: CASSYSDSVGYTF

cdr3_length: 16
clone_size: -
d_call: TRBD1
v_call: TRBV5-1
j_call: TRBJ1-1
cdr3_nt: TGCGCCAGCAGCTTGATGACCGGGACAGAGAACACTGAAGCTTTCTTT
cdr3_aa: CASSLMTGTENTEAFF

cdr3_length: 16
clone_size: -
d_call: -
v_call: TRBV11-2
j_call: TRBJ2-7
cdr3_nt: TGTGCCAGCAGCTTAGTCATCAGGGCCGGCTCCTACGAGCAGTACTTC
cdr3_aa: CASSLVIRAGSYEQYF

cdr3_length: 14
clone_size: -
d_call: TRBD1
v_call: TRBV7-9
j_call: TRBJ2-1
cdr3_nt: TGTGCCAGCAGCGAAGGGACAGAATACAATGAGCAGTTCTTC
cdr3_aa: CASSEGTEYNEQFF

cdr3_length: 14
clone_size: -
d_call: -
v_call: TRBV4-2
j_call: TRBJ1-5
cdr3_nt: TGTGCCAGCAGCCAAGTTGGGAGCTATCAGCCCCAGCATTTT
cdr3_aa: CASSQVGSYQPQHF

cdr3_length: 12
clone_size: once
d_call: -
v_call: TRBV29-1
j_call: TRBJ2-7
cdr3_nt: TGCAGCGTTGGAGCGGGCCCCTACGAGCAGTACTTC
cdr3_aa: CSVGAGPYEQYF

cdr3_length: 15
clone_size: -
d_call: -
v_call: TRBV7-9
j_call: TRBJ1-3
cdr3_nt: TGTGCCAGCAGCCCTCTTTCGACAGCAGGAAACACCATATATTTT
cdr3_aa: CASSPLSTAGNTIYF

cdr3_length: 12
clone_size: -
d_call: -
v_call: TRBV12-3/TRBV12-4
j_call: TRBJ1-2
cdr3_nt: TGTGCCAGCAGTCCAGGACAGCGGGGCTACACCTTC
cdr3_aa: CASSPGQRGYTF

cdr3_length: 14
clone_size: -
d_call: TRBD1
v_call: TRBV5-1
j_call: TRBJ1-1
cdr3_nt: TGCGCCAGCAGCCGAGGACAGGGAGACACTGAAGCTTTCTTT
cdr3_aa: CASSRGQGDTEAFF

cdr3_length: 14
clone_size: -
d_call: -
v_call: TRBV18
j_call: TRBJ1-1
cdr3_nt: TGTGCCAGCTCACCCACAGGGCGGGACACTGAAGCTTTCTTT
cdr3_aa: CASSPTGRDTEAFF